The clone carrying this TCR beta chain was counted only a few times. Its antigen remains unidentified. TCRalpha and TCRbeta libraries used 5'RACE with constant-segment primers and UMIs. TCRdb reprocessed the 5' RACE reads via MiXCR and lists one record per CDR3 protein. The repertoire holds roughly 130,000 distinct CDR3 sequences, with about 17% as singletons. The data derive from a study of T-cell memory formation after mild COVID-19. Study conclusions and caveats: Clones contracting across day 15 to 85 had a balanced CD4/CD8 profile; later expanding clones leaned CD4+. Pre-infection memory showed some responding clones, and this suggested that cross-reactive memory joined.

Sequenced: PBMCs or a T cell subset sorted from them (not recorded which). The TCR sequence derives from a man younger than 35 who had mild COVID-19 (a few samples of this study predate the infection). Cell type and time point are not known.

This chain's CDR3 is CASSFGMLGTEAFF. For the CDR3, the DNA is TGTGCCAGCAGCTTCGGTATGTTGGGGACTGAAGCTTTCTTT. J is TRBJ1-1 and V is TRBV5-5; D remains unclear. Trimming took 2 bases from V and 5 from J, leaving 13 bases between them. This CDR3 has 14 residues. CDR1 and CDR2 (germline): SGHKS, YYEKEE (reference sequence).